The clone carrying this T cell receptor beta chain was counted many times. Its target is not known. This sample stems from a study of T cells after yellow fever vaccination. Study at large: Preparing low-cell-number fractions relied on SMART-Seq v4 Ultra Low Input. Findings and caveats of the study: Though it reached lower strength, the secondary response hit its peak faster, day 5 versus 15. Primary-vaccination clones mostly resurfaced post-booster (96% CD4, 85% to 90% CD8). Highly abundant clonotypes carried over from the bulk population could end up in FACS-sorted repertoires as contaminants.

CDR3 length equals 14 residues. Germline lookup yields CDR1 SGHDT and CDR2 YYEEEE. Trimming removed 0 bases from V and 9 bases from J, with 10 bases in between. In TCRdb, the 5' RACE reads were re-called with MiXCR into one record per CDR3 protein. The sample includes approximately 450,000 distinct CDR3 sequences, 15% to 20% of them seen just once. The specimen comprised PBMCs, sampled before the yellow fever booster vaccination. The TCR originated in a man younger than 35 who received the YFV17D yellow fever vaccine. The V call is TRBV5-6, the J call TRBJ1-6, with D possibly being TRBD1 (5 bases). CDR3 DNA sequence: TGTGCCAGCAGCTTGGGTCTTGGGGGTTCACCCCTCCACTTT. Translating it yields CASSLGLGGSPLHF.